The next 18 T cell receptor beta chains were all read from a single sample in a study of blood T cell repertoires in COVID-19 (TCRdb year 2020). The protocol used for the library was the immunoSEQ multiplex PCR assay. The table was pulled from immuneACCESS by TCRdb, which kept in-frame rearrangements only. Such tables lose some clones; where checked, under half of the loss comes from unresolved V genes, and the rest has no known cause. This sample holds 90,000 to 100,000 clones; 89% were observed only once. The ten largest clones take up under 5.5% of the sample. The sequencing input was peripheral blood. The receptors stem from a man in his sixties with COVID-19, enrolled during active disease.

The chain has TRBV6-6 and TRBJ2-5; 8 nucleotides agree with TRBD1. V gave up 2 bases and J gave up 4 bases; unmatched junction bases: 6. CDR3 size: 15 residues. From germline, CDR1 is MNHNY and CDR2 SVGAGI (reference sequence). The CDR3 sequence is CASSYRAGQGETQYF. CDR3 bases: TGTGCCAGCAGTTACCGTGCAGGACAGGGAGAGACCCAGTACTTC.

The chain is built from TRBV9 and TRBJ2-7, with 10 bases fitting TRBD1. The CDR3 is made up of 13 amino acids. The junction had 4 bases not matched to a gene; V was cut back by 3 bases and J by 7 bases. Germline V gene lookup returns CDR1 SGDLS and CDR2 YYNGEE. The CDR3 sequence is CASSARTGGEQYF. The CDR3 nucleotides are TGTGCCAGCAGCGCCAGGACAGGGGGGGAGCAGTACTTC.

The gene calls are TRBV4-3 and TRBJ1-4, with D perhaps matching TRBD1 (6 bases). The CDR3 spans 16 residues. Germline V gene lookup returns CDR1 LGHNA and CDR2 YSLEER. Trimming took 0 bases from V and 8 from J, leaving 16 bases between them. As DNA, the CDR3 is TGCGCCAGCAGCCAAGAGCCCCCAGGGGCCGGAGAAAAACTGTTTTTT. Translating it yields CASSQEPPGAGEKLFF.

CDR3 DNA: TGCGCCAGCAGCCCCTGGACAGGGGCCGTTGGCTACACCTTC. Encoded protein: CASSPWTGAVGYTF. The chain employs TRBV5-1 and TRBJ1-2, with 9 bases lining up with TRBD1. The CDR3 length is 14 residues. With 4 bases clipped from V and 7 bases from J, the junction kept 8 bases outside the gene matches. Germline-derived CDR1 and CDR2 are SGHRS and YFSETQ.

The gene calls are TRBV6-1 and TRBJ2-7; 9 nucleotides agree with TRBD2. The V segment lost 3 bases and the J segment 5 bases; nucleotides outside the gene matches: 8. Germline V lookup: CDR1 MNHNS, CDR2 SASEGT. The CDR3 loop spans 15 amino acids. The DNA of the CDR3 is TGTGCCAGCAGTGATCGGGTAGCGGGAGCCAACGAGCAGTACTTC. Protein: CASSDRVAGANEQYF.

The chain joins TRBV4-2 to TRBJ2-1; 8 bases are a match to TRBD2. J lost 5 bases, V lost 1 base, and 4 bases had no gene match. Germline CDR1 is LGHNA and CDR2 is YNFKEQ. The CDR3 extends over 15 amino acids. CDR3 nucleotides: TGTGCCAGCAGCCAAGGGCGGGAGGAAGACAATGAGCAGTTCTTC. The encoded protein is CASSQGREEDNEQFF.

The chain has TRBV28 and TRBJ1-2, with TRBD1 identical over 8 bases. Trimming cost V 8 bases and J 6 bases; bases outside gene matches: 20. This CDR3 is built from 17 residues. Germline V lookup: CDR1 MDHEN, CDR2 SYDVKM. CDR3 DNA: TGTGCCAGCTCTATGACAGGGGAAGGGGGGCACAAGGATGGCTACACCTTC. As protein: CASSMTGEGGHKDGYTF.

To note about this clone: One end of the junction varies from germline; a read error may be responsible. The V call is TRBV4-1, the J call TRBJ2-5; D unresolved. The CDR3 covers 14 residues. Germline values: CDR1 MGHRA, CDR2 YSYEKL. The CDR3 here is CASSQTFSQEIQYF. Written as DNA, the CDR3 is TGCGCCAGCAGCCAGACATTTAGTCAAGAGATCCAGTACTTC.

The rearrangement joins TRBV2 to TRBJ2-7; 9 nucleotides match TRBD2. The CDR3 consists of 13 residues. Germline loops: CDR1 SNHLY, CDR2 FYNNEI. J was trimmed by 4 bases and V by 3 bases; bases with no gene match: 1. CDR3 protein: CASSEREGYEQYF. Written as DNA, the CDR3 is TGTGCCAGCAGTGAGCGGGAGGGGTACGAGCAGTACTTC. The full variable domain, rest sourced from reference TRBV2 and TRBJ2-7, is EPEVTQTPSHQVTQMGQEVILRCVPISNHLYFYWYRQILGQKVEFLVSFYNNEISEKSEIFDDQFSVERPDGSNFTLKIRSTKLEDSAMYFCASSEREGYEQYFGPGTRLTVT.

The J gene is TRBJ2-2, the V gene TRBV2; TRBD1 agrees at 7 bases. V lost 1 base to trimming and J lost 4 bases; unmatched junction nucleotides: 3. The CDR3 sequence is 15 residues long. CDR1 and CDR2 from the germline V gene are SNHLY and FYNNEI. CDR3 DNA sequence: TGTGCCAGCAGTGAAGGGACAGGTCCCACCGGGGAGCTGTTTTTT. Protein: CASSEGTGPTGELFF.

The chain uses TRBV15 and TRBJ2-2; D unclear. The CDR3 is 15 amino acids. V shed 0 bases and J shed 4 bases, with 9 bases lying between them. Germline CDR1 and CDR2: LNHNV and YYDKDF (reference sequence). The CDR3 here is CATSRDQEGTGELFF. The DNA of the CDR3 is TGTGCCACCAGCAGAGATCAGGAAGGCACCGGGGAGCTGTTTTTT.

The chain employs TRBV5-4 and TRBJ2-7; TRBD1 matches at 8 bases. Germline loops: CDR1 SGHNT, CDR2 YYREEE (reference sequence). The J segment lost 6 bases and the V segment lost 3 bases, leaving 11 bases of the junction unmatched. The CDR3 spans 15 residues. In DNA form, the CDR3 reads TGTGCCAGCAGCTCAGGACCCCGACAGGGGTCCGAGCAGTACTTC. It translates to CASSSGPRQGSEQYF.

The genes are TRBV9 and TRBJ1-4; no firm D call. The CDR3 is made up of 14 amino acids. CDR1 and CDR2 (germline): SGDLS, YYNGEE. The V end lost 3 bases, the J end lost 12 bases, and 18 bases lay between the germline ends. CDR3 sequence reads: CASSASPRSGELFF. The DNA of the CDR3 is TGTGCCAGCAGCGCCTCTCCGAGGAGTGGAGAACTGTTTTTT. The entire variable domain, with the rest obtained from reference TRBV9 and TRBJ1-4, is as follows: DSGVTQTPKHLITATGQRVTLRCSPRSGDLSVYWYQQSLDQGLQFLIQYYNGEERAKGNILERFSAQQFPDLHSELNLSSLELGDSALYFCASSASPRSGELFFGSGTQLSVL.

The chain links TRBV7-2 to TRBJ1-1; 9 nucleotides align to TRBD1. The length of the CDR3 is 16 residues. CDR1 is SGHTA and CDR2 is FQGNSA in the germline V gene. J was trimmed by 3 bases and V by 4 bases; bases with no gene match: 9. CDR3 loop: CASSSDSGTGYTEAFF. CDR3 in DNA: TGTGCCAGCAGCTCAGATTCCGGGACAGGGTACACTGAAGCTTTCTTT.

This chain links TRBV5-4 with TRBJ1-5, with TRBD1 as a possible D gene (5 bases). V was shortened by 2 bases and J by 4 bases, with 7 bases between the two germline ends. Germline-derived CDR1 and CDR2 are SGHNT and YYREEE (reference sequence). This CDR3 has 13 residues. The CDR3 is CASSLGVNQPQHF. In DNA, the CDR3 is TGTGCCAGCAGCTTAGGGGTAAATCAGCCCCAGCATTTT.

The chain carries TRBV7-2 and TRBJ1-3; D may be TRBD1 (5 bases). CDR1 is SGHTA and CDR2 is FQGNSA in the germline V gene. The CDR3 has 15 residues. Trimming took 5 bases from V and 4 from J, leaving 15 bases between them. CDR3 loop: CASSLGGFQGNTIYF. Here the CDR3 DNA reads TGTGCCAGCAGCCTGGGGGGATTTCAGGGAAACACCATATATTTT.

In this sample, this clone turned up once. The rearrangement joins TRBV11-3 to TRBJ2-3; D call uncertain. The V and J ends lost 2 bases and 4 bases respectively, with 7 bases between them. The CDR3 spans 13 residues. From germline, CDR1 is SGHNT and CDR2 YENEEA. In DNA, the CDR3 is TGTGCCAGCAGCTTAAGCCCGTCAGATACGCAGTATTTT. Translated, it gives CASSLSPSDTQYF.

This chain uses TRBV19 with TRBJ1-2, with 7 positions matching TRBD1. Germline V gene lookup returns CDR1 LNHDA and CDR2 SQIVND (reference sequence). There are 14 residues in the CDR3. Trimming took 1 base from V and 3 from J; bases not matched to a gene: 2. CDR3 DNA sequence: TGTGCCAGTAGTATAGGGGACAGATACTATGGCTACACCTTC. Translated: CASSIGDRYYGYTF.